Below are 19 T cell receptor beta chains sequenced from a single sample in a study of technical replicates of blood from four donors. The method was immunoSEQ multiplex PCR; TCRdb's version includes in-frame clones alone and lacks a portion of them. The sample consists of over 50,000 clones, 97% of them appearing once. The sequencing sample was made of T cells isolated from PBMCs. The origin of the receptors is a human donor in good health.

The chain uses TRBV5-6 and TRBJ2-5; 7 bases are a match to TRBD2. This CDR3 contains 15 residues. V was clipped by 1 base and J by 7 bases; unmatched bases: 10. The germline V gene has CDR1 SGHDT and CDR2 YYEEEE. For the CDR3, the DNA is TGTGCCAGCAGCTTGATGACTAGCCGGACCGGGACCCAGTACTTC. This gives the protein CASSLMTSRTGTQYF.

The chain employs TRBV7-2 and TRBJ2-5; no clear D. V was pared by 1 base and J by 5 bases, with 8 bases between. Germline loops: CDR1 SGHTA, CDR2 FQGNSA. The CDR3 consists of 13 residues. The CDR3 DNA follows: TGTGCCAGCAGCTTAGTAACCCAGGAGACCCAGTACTTC. Amino acids: CASSLVTQETQYF. The full variable domain, its missing parts supplied by reference TRBV7-2 and TRBJ2-5, is GAGVSQSPSNKVTEKGKDVELRCDPISGHTALYWYRQSLGQGLEFLIYFQGNSAPDKSGLPSDRFSAERTGGSVSTLTIQRTQQEDSAVYLCASSLVTQETQYFGPGTRLLVL.

The genes are TRBV28 and TRBJ2-7, with TRBD1 matching over 7 bases. Germline V gene data show CDR1 as MDHEN and CDR2 as SYDVKM. Trimming at V came to 6 bases and at J to 3 bases, leaving 8 bases not matched to a gene. The CDR3 is made up of 14 amino acids. CDR3 in DNA: TGTGCCAGCAGCAAGGACAGGTCGATCTACGAGCAGTACTTC. Protein product: CASSKDRSIYEQYF.

A single count supports this clone. The chain uses TRBV7-8 and TRBJ2-7, with D maybe TRBD2 (5 bases). Trimming took off 2 bases at V and 2 bases at J, with 10 bases between the two ends. Germline values: CDR1 SGHVS, CDR2 FQNEAQ. This CDR3 spans 14 amino acids. The CDR3, as DNA: TGTGCCAGCAGCTTAAGAGGGAATACCTACGAGCAGTACTTC. Translated, it gives CASSLRGNTYEQYF.

The count of this clone is one. The J gene is TRBJ1-1, the V gene TRBV5-1; D is undetermined. V was clipped by 0 bases and J by 6 bases, with 9 bases between them. CDR3 length: 13 amino acids. Germline loops: CDR1 SGHRS, CDR2 YFSETQ. For the CDR3, the DNA is TGCGCCAGCAGCTTGGGAGGGCGGGCTGAAGCTTTCTTT. It yields the protein CASSLGGRAEAFF. The full variable domain, completed using reference TRBV5-1 and TRBJ1-1, is KAGVTQTPRYLIKTRGQQVTLSCSPISGHRSVSWYQQTPGQGLQFLFEYFSETQRNKGNFPGRFSGRQFSNSRSEMNVSTLELGDSALYLCASSLGGRAEAFFGQGTRLTVV.

The chain recombines TRBV7-3 with TRBJ2-2; 7 bases fit TRBD2. J lost 2 bases, V lost 9 bases, and 9 bases had no gene match. CDR1 and CDR2 from the germline V gene are SGHTA and FQGTGA. This CDR3 has 15 residues. The CDR3 DNA reads TGTGCCAGTTCCAAAGCTAGCGGAAACACCGGGGAGCTGTTTTTT. Its protein is CASSKASGNTGELFF.

The chain recombines TRBV4-1 with TRBJ2-7; 9 bases line up with TRBD1. Germline CDR1 and CDR2: MGHRA and YSYEKL. The CDR3 loop spans 16 amino acids. V shed 1 base, J shed 3 bases, and the junction held 7 bases outside the gene matches. CDR3 region: CASSQAGTGSNYEQYF. The CDR3 DNA follows: TGCGCCAGCAGCCAAGCAGGGACAGGGTCAAACTACGAGCAGTACTTC.

The chain couples TRBV7-2 to TRBJ2-1; 12 bases align to TRBD2. The germline CDR1 and CDR2 sequences are SGHTA and FQGNSA. The CDR3 runs to 17 residues. With 1 base clipped from V and 8 bases from J, the junction kept 9 bases outside the gene matches. Here the CDR3 DNA reads TGTGCCAGCAGCTTAGACCGATCTAGCGGGAGGGCGCATGAGCAGTTCTTC. Its translation is CASSLDRSSGRAHEQFF.

This clone was seen a handful of times. Because the CDR3's place on the DNA is in doubt, the DNA is left out and the CDR3 is given as listed by TCRdb. The chain couples TRBV27 to TRBJ1-5; the table's D call TRBD1 went unverified against the DNA. The CDR3 has 16 residues if both end residues are counted. Germline loops: CDR1 MNHEY, CDR2 SMNVEV (reference sequence). The CDR3 protein is CASSSSDRASNQPQHF.

This sequence joins TRBV4-1 and TRBJ2-7; a possible D gene is TRBD1 (5 bases). The V end was cut by 0 bases, the J end by 3 bases, with 6 bases between. The CDR3 extends over 13 amino acids. CDR1 and CDR2 from the germline V gene are MGHRA and YSYEKL. For the CDR3, the DNA is TGCGCCAGCAGCCAAGATAGGGGCTACGAGCAGTACTTC. Translated: CASSQDRGYEQYF.

V is TRBV6-1 and J is TRBJ2-3, with TRBD1 identical over 7 bases. The CDR3 runs to 15 residues. The V segment lost 7 bases and the J segment 3 bases; nucleotides outside the gene matches: 10. Germline V lookup: CDR1 MNHNS, CDR2 SASEGT. CDR3 region: CASKVPGQSTDTQYF. The DNA for the CDR3 is TGTGCCAGCAAAGTCCCGGGACAGAGTACAGATACGCAGTATTTT.

The chain couples TRBV12-5 to TRBJ1-1, with 7 bases identical to TRBD1. Trimming took 6 bases from V and 4 from J; bases not matched to a gene: 11. Per the germline V gene, CDR1 is LGHNT and CDR2 is FRNRAP. CDR3 size: 15 residues. CDR3 bases: TGTGCTAGTGGCGCCCCAGGGGGGCCAGGCACTGAAGCTTTCTTT. Protein: CASGAPGGPGTEAFF.

This clone was seen a few times. This chain links TRBV28 with TRBJ1-2; possibly TRBD1 for D (6 bases). The CDR3 is made up of 15 amino acids. Germline V gene lookup returns CDR1 MDHEN and CDR2 SYDVKM. The ends were cut back, 6 bases at V and 5 bases at J, with 19 bases in the middle. The CDR3 reads CASSSGGKGDYGYTF. The CDR3 region has the DNA TGTGCCAGCAGCTCAGGAGGCAAGGGGGATTATGGCTACACCTTC.

The rearrangement links TRBV5-1 to TRBJ1-2; 8 nucleotides agree with TRBD1. Germline trimming cut 0 bases from V and 6 bases from J; bases unmatched to any gene: 4. This CDR3 region has 14 residues. Germline CDR1 reads SGHRS; CDR2 reads YFSETQ. CDR3 DNA sequence: TGCGCCAGCAGCTTGGAACAGGGGGTGGATGGCTACACCTTC. This sequence encodes CASSLEQGVDGYTF. The whole variable domain, filled in from reference TRBV5-1 and TRBJ1-2, reads KAGVTQTPRYLIKTRGQQVTLSCSPISGHRSVSWYQQTPGQGLQFLFEYFSETQRNKGNFPGRFSGRQFSNSRSEMNVSTLELGDSALYLCASSLEQGVDGYTFGSGTRLTVV.

This chain links TRBV7-8 with TRBJ1-1, with TRBD1 as a possible D gene (6 bases). CDR1 is SGHVS and CDR2 is FQNEAQ in the germline V gene. V lost 3 bases and J lost 11, with 13 bases in between. The CDR3 runs to 12 residues. In DNA, the CDR3 is TGTGCCAGCAGCTTTCTACAGGGTGGCGCTTTCTTT. This gives the protein CASSFLQGGAFF.

The gene calls are TRBV6-6 and TRBJ2-3; tentatively, D is TRBD1 (6 bases). The CDR3 length is 16 residues. The germline V and J ends were trimmed by 7 bases and 1 base, with 18 bases remaining between them. Per the germline V gene, CDR1 is MNHNY and CDR2 is SVGAGI (reference sequence). The CDR3 region has the DNA TGTGCCAGCACCCTCACAGGGTCCTACGGCACAGATACGCAGTATTTT. As protein: CASTLTGSYGTDTQYF.

The CDR3 sequence: CASSGYSRAVGGTDTQYF. In nucleotides, the CDR3 is TGCGCCAGCAGTGGGTATAGCAGAGCGGTCGGGGGGACAGATACGCAGTATTTT. The V call is TRBV10-2, the J call TRBJ2-3, with 7 nucleotides matching TRBD2. Trimming removed 4 bases from V and 3 bases from J; junction bases left unmatched: 16. Germline V gives CDR1 WSHSY, CDR2 SAAADI. This CDR3 region has 18 residues.

The CDR3 loop reads CASSDTGGRETQYF. CDR3 in DNA: TGTGCCAGTAGTGACACAGGGGGCAGAGAGACCCAGTACTTC. The genes are TRBV19 and TRBJ2-5, with 9 bases identical to TRBD1. With 5 bases clipped from V and 4 bases from J, the junction kept 5 bases outside the gene matches. CDR1 LNHDA and CDR2 SQIVND come from the germline V gene (reference sequence). This CDR3 is 14 amino acids long.

This clone was recorded a few times. This chain uses TRBV29-1 with TRBJ1-2, with 9 bases fitting TRBD1. Germline V gene lookup returns CDR1 SQVTM and CDR2 ANQGSEA. The CDR3 contains 11 residues. V trimming: 7 bases; J trimming: 6 bases; junction bases outside the gene matches: 3. The CDR3 nucleotides read TGCAGCGACCGACAGGGGGATGGCTACACCTTC. Translated, it gives CSDRQGDGYTF.